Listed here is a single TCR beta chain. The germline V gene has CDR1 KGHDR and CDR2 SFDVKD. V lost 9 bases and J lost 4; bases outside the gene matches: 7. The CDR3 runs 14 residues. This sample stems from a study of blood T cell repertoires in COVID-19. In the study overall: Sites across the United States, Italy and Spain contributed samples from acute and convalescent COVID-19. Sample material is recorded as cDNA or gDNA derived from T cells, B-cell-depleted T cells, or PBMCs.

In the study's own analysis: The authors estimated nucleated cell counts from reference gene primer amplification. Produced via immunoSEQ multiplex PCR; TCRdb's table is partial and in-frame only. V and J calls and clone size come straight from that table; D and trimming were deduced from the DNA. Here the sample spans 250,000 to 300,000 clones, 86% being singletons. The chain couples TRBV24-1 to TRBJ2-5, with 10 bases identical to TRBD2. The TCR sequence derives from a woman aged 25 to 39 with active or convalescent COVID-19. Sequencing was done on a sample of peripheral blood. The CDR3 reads CATEERGGRETQYF. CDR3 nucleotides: TGTGCCACCGAGGAGCGGGGGGGTCGAGAGACCCAGTACTTC.